The 21 T cell receptor beta chains listed next were all sequenced from one sample in a study of blood T cells in healthy people across ages. A second PCR, run for roughly 7 to 12 cycles, used a sample-barcoded 5' primer plus a J-beta primer mix. From the 5' RACE reads, TCRdb called clonotypes with MiXCR, one entry per CDR3 protein. The repertoire has 800,000 to 950,000 distinct CDR3 sequences, 25% to 35% of them found once; the top ten carry roughly a tenth. These data were likewise used in another study, on T cells of mothers and their children.

Specimen: blood. All receptors come from a woman between 35 and 50 years old in good health.

The table lists this clonotype with a few counts. A much larger clonotype is one base distant, so this may be a read error. This chain uses TRBV7-9 with TRBJ2-7, with 8 bases aligning to TRBD2. J was trimmed by 2 bases and V by 4 bases; bases with no gene match: 7. In germline, CDR1 is SEHNR, CDR2 FQNEAQ (reference sequence). The CDR3 covers 15 residues. The DNA for the CDR3 is TGTGCCAGCAGCTCAGACGGGGGGGCAACCTACGAGCAGTACTTC. This gives the protein CASSSDGGATYEQYF.

V usage is TRBV27 and J usage is TRBJ2-3, with a weak D call TRBD2 (5 bases). Germline values: CDR1 MNHEY, CDR2 SMNVEV (reference sequence). Trimming left V 2 bases short and J 2 bases short, with 17 bases between. The CDR3 contains 17 residues. The CDR3 DNA follows: TGTGCCAGCAGTTTAGAGGGCACCGCGCTCATCACAGATACGCAGTATTTT. Residues: CASSLEGTALITDTQYF.

V gene TRBV20-1 combines with J gene TRBJ2-5; TRBD2 aligns across 7 bases. The V gene end was trimmed by 3 bases and the J gene end by 5 bases; junction bases not matched to a gene: 6. This CDR3 has 13 amino acids. Germline lookup yields CDR1 DFQATT and CDR2 SNEGSKA (reference sequence). The CDR3 region has the DNA TGCAGTGCTAGTCGGCCAGCGGGGGAGACCCAGTACTTC. This sequence encodes CSASRPAGETQYF.

This chain connects TRBV12-3 or TRBV12-4 to TRBJ1-1; 7 bases map to TRBD1. This CDR3 contains 17 residues. Trimming removed 7 bases from V and 5 bases from J; junction bases left unmatched: 19. For the CDR3, the DNA is TGTGCCAGCACCCGTATGTGGGACAGCGCTTACGGGACTGAAGCTTTCTTT. It translates to CASTRMWDSAYGTEAFF.

This clonotype turned up a few times. The rearrangement uses TRBV5-1 and TRBJ2-7; 9 nucleotides agree with TRBD2. CDR3 length: 17 amino acids. Germline loops: CDR1 SGHRS, CDR2 YFSETQ. V dropped 1 base and J dropped 0; count of bases not matched to a gene: 8. The CDR3 protein is CASSLRGSGGPSYEQYF. The CDR3 DNA follows: TGCGCCAGCAGCTTGAGAGGTAGCGGGGGCCCCTCCTACGAGCAGTACTTC.

The chain recombines TRBV3-1 with TRBJ2-2, with D unresolved. The germline gives CDR1 LGHDT, CDR2 YNNKEL (reference sequence). V was shortened by 4 bases and J by 2 bases, with 11 bases between the two germline ends. The CDR3 loop spans 15 amino acids. CDR3 DNA sequence: TGTGCCAGCAGCCCTTGGACCGGAAACACCGGGGAGCTGTTTTTT. Its protein is CASSPWTGNTGELFF.

Of note for this clonotype: A much larger clone differs by one base, so this may be a read error. The V gene is TRBV9, the J gene TRBJ2-5; 12 nucleotides agree with TRBD1. The CDR3 is made up of 16 amino acids. Germline loops: CDR1 SGDLS, CDR2 YYNGEE. Losses at the gene ends were 0 bases for V and 11 bases for J; bases not matched to a gene: 11. The CDR3 DNA reads as TGTGCCAGCAGCGTAGCGGGACAGGGGGCCTACAATGAGCAGTACTTC. It translates to CASSVAGQGAYNEQYF.

About this clonotype itself: A much larger clone lies one base from this, so it may be a read error. The chain uses TRBV11-1 and TRBJ1-2, with D unresolved. The germline gives CDR1 SGHAT, CDR2 FQDESV (reference sequence). This CDR3 has 14 residues. The chain's CDR3 is CANSLDVTIYGYTF. The CDR3 DNA is TGTGCCAACAGCTTGGATGTCACCATCTATGGCTACACCTTC.

This clonotype was seen many times. The chain combines TRBV2 with TRBJ2-5; D may correspond to TRBD1 or TRBD2 (6 bases each). Looked up from germline, CDR1 is SNHLY and CDR2 is FYNNEI. The CDR3 totals 14 residues. The V and J ends lost 9 bases and 0 bases respectively, with 14 bases between them. The DNA of the CDR3 is TGTGCCAGACAGACGGGGGCGAACCAAGAGACCCAGTACTTC. Encoded protein: CARQTGANQETQYF.

The V call is TRBV5-1, the J call TRBJ1-1; 7 nucleotides align to TRBD1. Germline V gene lookup returns CDR1 SGHRS and CDR2 YFSETQ. This CDR3 spans 13 amino acids. Trimming at V came to 7 bases and at J to 1 base, leaving 4 bases not matched to a gene. The CDR3 bases are TGCGCCAGCGGACAGGACTGGAACACTGAAGCTTTCTTT. Translation: CASGQDWNTEAFF.

This clonotype appeared a few times. This chain uses TRBV11-2 with TRBJ2-1; a weak D match, TRBD1 (6 bases). Germline-derived CDR1 and CDR2 are SGHAT and FQNNGV. Trimming left V 0 bases short and J 4 bases short, with 19 bases between. The CDR3 runs 18 residues. CDR3 in amino acids: CASSLDGSGRGSYNEQFF. CDR3 bases: TGTGCCAGCAGCTTAGATGGTTCGGGCAGGGGTTCTTACAATGAGCAGTTCTTC.

This clonotype occurred many times. The chain joins TRBV28 to TRBJ2-7; D uncertain. V gave up 1 base and J gave up 4 bases, with 5 bases separating them. Per the germline V gene, CDR1 is MDHEN and CDR2 is SYDVKM. This CDR3 has 12 amino acids. This CDR3 reads CASSLSRYEQYF. The CDR3 nucleotides read TGTGCCAGCAGTTTATCACGGTACGAGCAGTACTTC.

This clonotype was observed at least ten times. The V and J genes are TRBV29-1 and TRBJ1-2; possible D gene TRBD1, 5 bases. The ends were cut back, 1 base at V and 4 bases at J, with 10 bases in the middle. Germline V gives CDR1 SQVTM, CDR2 ANQGSEA. CDR3 length equals 13 residues. The CDR3 DNA reads as TGCAGCGTTGAAGGAACAGGTTTCTATGGCTACACCTTC. This translates into CSVEGTGFYGYTF.

Of note for this clonotype: This sequence may be a read error, since a much larger clone differs from it by one base. This rearrangement joins TRBV7-2 to TRBJ2-4; TRBD1 or TRBD2 may be the D gene (6 bases each). The assigned J gene may be wrong: the sequence end matches TRBJ2-7 better. The CDR3 consists of 14 residues. The germline V gene has CDR1 SGHTA and CDR2 FQGNSA. The CDR3 coding sequence is TGTGCCAGCAGCTCCCTACAGGGAGGCAACGAGCAGTACTTC. It specifies CASSSLQGGNEQYF.

Note on this clonotype: Compared with germline, one end of the junction differs, possibly owing to a read error. The rearrangement links TRBV20-1 to TRBJ1-1; tentatively, D is TRBD1 (6 bases). This CDR3 has 13 amino acids. Germline assignment: CDR1 DFQATT and CDR2 SNEGSKA (reference sequence). CDR3 sequence: CGAPNPGVTEAFF. The CDR3 DNA sequence: TGCGGTGCTCCAAACCCAGGGGTCACTGAAGCTTTCTTT.

This clonotype was observed a handful of times. At one of its ends the junction is not consistent with the germline gene, which may arise from a read error. The V call is TRBV7-7, the J call TRBJ2-5, with D maybe TRBD1 (7 bases). Germline CDR1 and CDR2: SSHAT and FNYEAQ (reference sequence). CDR3 length: 15 amino acids. The CDR3, as DNA: TGTGCTAGCAGCTTCGGGGCGGGACAGCAAGAGACCCAGTACTTC. Translating gives CASSFGAGQQETQYF. The full variable domain, completed using reference TRBV7-7 and TRBJ2-5, is GAGVSQSPRYKVTKRGQDVTLRCDPISSHATLYWYQQALGQGPEFLTYFNYEAQPDKSGLPSDRFSAERPEGSISTLTIQRTEQRDSAMYRCASSFGAGQQETQYFGPGTRLLVL.

The genes are TRBV2 and TRBJ1-6; 9 positions agree with TRBD1. The V segment lost 6 bases and the J segment 9 bases; nucleotides outside the gene matches: 12. CDR1 and CDR2 from the germline V gene are SNHLY and FYNNEI. The CDR3 covers 16 residues. CDR3 in amino acids: CASRMMEGQGGSPLHF. The CDR3 DNA sequence: TGTGCCAGCAGGATGATGGAGGGACAGGGTGGTTCACCCCTCCACTTT.

This clonotype was recorded at least ten times. CDR3 sequence: CASSHTGQGPYNEQFF. CDR3 sequence (DNA): TGTGCCAGCAGCCATACGGGACAGGGGCCCTACAATGAGCAGTTCTTC. The chain recombines TRBV3-1 with TRBJ2-1; 10 bases match TRBD1. Germline values: CDR1 LGHDT, CDR2 YNNKEL (reference sequence). V lost 3 bases and J lost 2; bases outside the gene matches: 4. The CDR3 has 16 residues.

The chain has TRBV27 and TRBJ1-5, with 10 bases fitting TRBD1. Germline loops: CDR1 MNHEY, CDR2 SMNVEV (reference sequence). CDR3 size: 15 residues. J gave up 7 bases and V 4 bases, and 7 bases lay outside the gene matches. The CDR3 bases are TGTGCCAGCAGTTCAAGACAGGGGGCGGAACAGCCCCAGCATTTT. This codes for CASSSRQGAEQPQHF.

The V and J genes are TRBV20-1 and TRBJ2-1; 8 nucleotides align to TRBD2. V shed 1 base, J shed 0 bases, and the junction held 5 bases outside the gene matches. CDR1 and CDR2 from the germline V gene are DFQATT and SNEGSKA (reference sequence). This CDR3 is 16 amino acids long. This chain's CDR3 is CSARAVGGDSYNEQFF. CDR3 nucleotide sequence: TGCAGTGCTAGAGCGGTCGGGGGGGACTCCTACAATGAGCAGTTCTTC.

The chain has TRBV5-1 and TRBJ1-5; possible D gene TRBD1, 6 bases. Trimming cost V 4 bases and J 3 bases, with 17 bases left between them. The CDR3 covers 16 residues. Germline-derived CDR1 and CDR2 are SGHRS and YFSETQ. The CDR3 DNA sequence: TGCGCCAGCAGCGGGGGGGCAGGGCTTGACAATCAGCCCCAGCATTTT. Amino acids: CASSGGAGLDNQPQHF.